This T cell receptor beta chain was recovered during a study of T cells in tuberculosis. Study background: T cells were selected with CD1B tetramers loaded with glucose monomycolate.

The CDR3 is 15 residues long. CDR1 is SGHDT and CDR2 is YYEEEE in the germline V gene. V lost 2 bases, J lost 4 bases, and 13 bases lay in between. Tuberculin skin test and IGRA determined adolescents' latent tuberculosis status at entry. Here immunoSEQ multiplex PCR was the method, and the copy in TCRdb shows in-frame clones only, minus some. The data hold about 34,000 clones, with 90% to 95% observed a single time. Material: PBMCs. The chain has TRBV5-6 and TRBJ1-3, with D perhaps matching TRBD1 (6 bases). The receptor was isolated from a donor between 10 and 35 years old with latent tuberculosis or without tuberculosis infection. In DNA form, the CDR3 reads TGTGCCAGCAGCTTCATGACAGGACAGGGAAACACCATATATTTT. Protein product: CASSFMTGQGNTIYF.